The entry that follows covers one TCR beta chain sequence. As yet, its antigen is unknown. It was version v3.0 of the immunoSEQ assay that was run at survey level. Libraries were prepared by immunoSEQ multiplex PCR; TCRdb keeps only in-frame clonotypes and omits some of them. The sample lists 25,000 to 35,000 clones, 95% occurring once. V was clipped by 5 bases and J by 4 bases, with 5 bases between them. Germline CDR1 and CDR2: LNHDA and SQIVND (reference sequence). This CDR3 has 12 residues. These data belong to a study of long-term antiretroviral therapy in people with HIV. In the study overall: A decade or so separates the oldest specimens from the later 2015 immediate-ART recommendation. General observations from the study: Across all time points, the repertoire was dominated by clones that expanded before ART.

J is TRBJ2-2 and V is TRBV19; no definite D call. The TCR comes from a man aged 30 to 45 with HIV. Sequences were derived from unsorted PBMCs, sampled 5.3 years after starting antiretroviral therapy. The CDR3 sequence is CASSLTTGELFF. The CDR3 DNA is TGTGCCAGTAGTCTCACCACCGGGGAGCTGTTTTTT.